The rows below give T cell receptor beta chains drawn from one sample of a study of blood T cell repertoires in COVID-19. The protocol was immunoSEQ multiplex PCR, while the TCRdb copy is restricted to in-frame clones and leaves out a portion. Of 150,000 or so clones listed, about 79% were seen once; the top ten hold under 9.5%. The sequencing sample was made of PBMCs or T cells enriched from blood (not recorded which). The receptors stem from a man aged 45-65 years who had recovered from COVID-19. Both conserved end residues are trimmed from each CDR3. The order of the fields is V gene, clone size, CDR3 protein. Some rows mark clone size as missing; the rest say once, few, many or name a class of expanded clone.

TRBV4-3 | - | ASSQDYRTGTEAF
TRBV6-2/TRBV6-3 | once | ASSLIQGPVRQPQH
TRBV5-1 | - | ASSHGQGSGNTIY
TRBV6-5 | - | ASRQGALNQPQH
TRBV7-2 | - | ASSRGDRNQPQH
TRBV7-6 | once | ASSPEGRGNTEAF
TRBV6-2/TRBV6-3 | few | ASSDGTRGYQETQY
TRBV3-1/TRBV3-2 | - | ASSQARQSCNEKLF
TRBV11-2 | - | ASKGQGAYEQY
TRBV5-1 | - | ASSLPQGLNYEQY
TRBV5-1 | - | ASSFLLPPESYNEQF
TRBV28 | - | ASSHRQGYNQPQH
TRBV7-2 | - | ASSLGVGARGYT
TRBV11-1 | - | ASSLSSGGWGETQY
TRBV5-4 | few | ASSRDRGQEAGELF
TRBV9 | - | ASSVDGTGSYGYT
TRBV28 | - | ASYRQVMMNTEAF
TRBV10-2 | - | ASGRENTEAF
TRBV6-1 | - | ASSVKPTGGATEAF
TRBV11-2 | - | ASSLVGGSYEQY
TRBV10-2 | - | ASSEGHFNQPQH
TRBV29-1 | - | SAGPRGEGEQY
TRBV7-7 | - | ASSPGTGGFYEQY
TRBV28 | - | ASREGQHYNEQF